These 15 T cell receptor beta chains were sequenced from one sample in a study of blood T cell repertoires in COVID-19. Clones were sequenced by immunoSEQ multiplex PCR, and TCRdb holds only the in-frame ones, with some missing. The sample lists roughly 70,000 clones; 88% were seen once. Sequencing input: peripheral blood. The origin of the receptors is a human donor in a cohort sampled during active COVID-19.

The chain employs TRBV3-1 (or the pseudogene TRBV3-2) and TRBJ2-5, with 13 positions matching TRBD2. CDR1 LGHDT and CDR2 YNNKEL come from the germline V gene (reference sequence). Trimming at V came to 1 base and at J to 7 bases, leaving 15 bases not matched to a gene. This CDR3 has 19 residues. The CDR3 spells CASSQVSGTSGERFGTQYF. For the CDR3, the DNA is TGTGCCAGCAGCCAAGTCTCCGGGACTAGCGGGGAACGGTTTGGGACCCAGTACTTC.

The V gene is TRBV5-1, the J gene TRBJ2-3; 13 bases fit TRBD2. V dropped 3 bases and J dropped 4; count of bases not matched to a gene: 2. CDR1 SGHRS and CDR2 YFSETQ come from the germline V gene. The CDR3 has 15 amino acids. DNA for the CDR3: TGCGCCAGCAGCTGGGGACTAGCGGGATCAGATACGCAGTATTTT. Its protein product is CASSWGLAGSDTQYF.

This clone was recorded only once. The rearrangement links TRBV28 to TRBJ1-1; the D is unclear. Germline-derived CDR1 and CDR2 are MDHEN and SYDVKM. The V and J ends lost 5 bases and 5 bases respectively, with 12 bases between them. CDR3 length: 13 residues. The CDR3 is CASSIEVTTEAFF. CDR3 in DNA: TGTGCCAGCAGTATTGAAGTTACAACTGAAGCTTTCTTT.

The chain links TRBV28 to TRBJ2-3, with D possibly TRBD2 on 6 matching bases. Germline V gene lookup returns CDR1 MDHEN and CDR2 SYDVKM. V shed 6 bases and J shed 0 bases, with 22 bases lying between them. This CDR3 comprises 18 residues. This CDR3 reads CASSKGVQRVFSTDTQYF. The CDR3 nucleotides read TGTGCCAGCAGCAAAGGGGTTCAGCGGGTATTTAGCACAGATACGCAGTATTTT.

This chain connects TRBV10-3 to TRBJ2-6, with 8 positions matching TRBD1. This CDR3 is 18 amino acids long. Germline CDR1 ENHRY, CDR2 SYGVKD. Trimming removed 5 bases from V and 1 base from J; junction bases left unmatched: 10. CDR3 sequence reads: CAISRAGGLRSGANVLTF. The CDR3 DNA sequence: TGTGCCATCAGTCGAGCAGGGGGCCTAAGATCTGGGGCCAACGTCCTGACTTTC.

Only a few counts were recorded for this clone. V is TRBV5-6 and J is TRBJ2-3, with TRBD2 matching over 10 bases. CDR1 SGHDT and CDR2 YYEEEE come from the germline V gene. This CDR3 region has 16 residues. Trimming took 0 bases from V and 5 from J; bases not matched to a gene: 6. This CDR3 reads CASSLALAGYGDTQYF. The CDR3 region has the DNA TGTGCCAGCAGCTTGGCACTAGCGGGATATGGAGATACGCAGTATTTT.

The chain recombines TRBV5-1 with TRBJ1-4; TRBD1 might be the D (6 bases). V lost 0 bases and J 8 bases, leaving 14 bases between the germline ends. This CDR3 has 15 amino acids. CDR1 is SGHRS and CDR2 is YFSETQ in the germline V gene. The CDR3 is CASSLEQGTGEKLFF. The DNA of the CDR3 is TGCGCCAGCAGCTTGGAACAGGGTACCGGGGAAAAACTGTTTTTT.

The sample holds one count of this clone. The chain has TRBV28 and TRBJ1-4; D uncertain. The CDR3 is 14 amino acids. The germline V gene encodes CDR1 MDHEN and CDR2 SYDVKM. Trimming removed 5 bases from V and 10 bases from J, with 17 bases in between. As DNA, the CDR3 is TGTGCCAGCAGTCCTACCGGGGAGGTGGGAAAACTGTTTTTT. Translated: CASSPTGEVGKLFF.

The gene calls are TRBV13 and TRBJ1-2; D is unresolved. V was pared by 8 bases and J by 6 bases, with 16 bases between. Germline loops: CDR1 PRHDT, CDR2 FYEKMQ (reference sequence). This CDR3 spans 13 amino acids. CDR3 bases: TGTGCCAGCCGCATTCCGGCAGGTGATGGCTACACCTTC. Protein: CASRIPAGDGYTF.

The chain is built from TRBV2 and TRBJ2-7; a possible D gene is TRBD2 (6 bases). Germline CDR1 is SNHLY and CDR2 is FYNNEI. There are 14 residues in the CDR3. V lost 4 bases and J 6 bases, leaving 16 bases between the germline ends. CDR3 loop: CASSAPLVGGEQYF. CDR3 DNA: TGTGCCAGCAGTGCACCCCTTGTGGGAGGCGAGCAGTACTTC.

This clone was detected only once. The V gene is TRBV7-9, the J gene TRBJ2-2, with a tentative D call TRBD2 (5 bases). V lost 5 bases and J lost 3, with 10 bases in between. This CDR3 has 14 residues. Per the germline V gene, CDR1 is SEHNR and CDR2 is FQNEAQ (reference sequence). The CDR3 spells CASSHGLYTGELFF. DNA of the CDR3: TGTGCCAGCAGCCACGGACTTTACACCGGGGAGCTGTTTTTT.

Only one count was recorded for this clone. The chain couples TRBV27 to TRBJ1-4; D is unresolved. The CDR3 contains 14 residues. CDR1 is MNHEY, CDR2 SMNVEV, per germline (reference sequence). Trimming removed 6 bases at V and 0 bases at J, with 8 bases between. CDR3: CASRIVATNEKLFF. The DNA of the CDR3 is TGTGCCAGCAGGATAGTAGCAACTAATGAAAAACTGTTTTTT.

The genes are TRBV19 and TRBJ1-4; 8 bases map to TRBD1. The CDR3 loop spans 16 amino acids. CDR1 is LNHDA, CDR2 SQIVND, per germline (reference sequence). The ends lost 6 bases at V and 6 bases at J; junction bases unmatched: 12. The CDR3 DNA reads TGTGCCAGTAGCCCCCCTACCGGGACAGGACATGAAAAACTGTTTTTT. Translation gives CASSPPTGTGHEKLFF.

The V call is TRBV19, the J call TRBJ2-1, with TRBD2 matching over 8 bases. Germline trimming cut 4 bases from V and 9 bases from J; bases unmatched to any gene: 11. The CDR3 contains 15 residues. Germline-derived CDR1 and CDR2 are LNHDA and SQIVND (reference sequence). The CDR3 loop reads CASSTSLSGSVEQFF. CDR3 DNA: TGTGCCAGTAGTACATCCCTCAGCGGGAGTGTTGAGCAGTTCTTC.

V gene TRBV6-4 combines with J gene TRBJ1-3, with D hard to call. From germline, CDR1 is MRHNA and CDR2 SNTAGT. The CDR3 has 17 amino acids. V was shortened by 2 bases and J by 0 bases, with 14 bases between the two germline ends. This CDR3 is CASSDEGGTSSGNTIYF. Here the CDR3 DNA reads TGTGCCAGCAGTGACGAGGGAGGAACCAGCTCTGGAAACACCATATATTTT.